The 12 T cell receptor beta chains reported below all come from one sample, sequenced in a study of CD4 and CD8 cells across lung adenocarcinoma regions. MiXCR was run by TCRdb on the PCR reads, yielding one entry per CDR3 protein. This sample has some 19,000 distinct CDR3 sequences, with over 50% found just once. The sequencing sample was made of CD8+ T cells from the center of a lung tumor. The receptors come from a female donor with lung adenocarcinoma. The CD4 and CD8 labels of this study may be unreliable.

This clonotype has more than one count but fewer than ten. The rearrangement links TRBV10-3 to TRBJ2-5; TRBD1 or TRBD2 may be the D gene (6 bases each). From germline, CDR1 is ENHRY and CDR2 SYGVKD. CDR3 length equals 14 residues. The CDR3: CAGGGGRDQETQYF. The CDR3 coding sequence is TGTGCGGGCGGAGGGGGGCGCGACCAAGAGACCCAGTACTTC.

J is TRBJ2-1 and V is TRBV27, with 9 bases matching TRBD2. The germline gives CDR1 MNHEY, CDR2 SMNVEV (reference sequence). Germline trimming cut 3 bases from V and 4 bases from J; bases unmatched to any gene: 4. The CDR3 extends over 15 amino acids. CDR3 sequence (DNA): TGTGCCAGCAGTTTTGCTAGCGGGGTTTACAATGAGCAGTTCTTC. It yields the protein CASSFASGVYNEQFF.

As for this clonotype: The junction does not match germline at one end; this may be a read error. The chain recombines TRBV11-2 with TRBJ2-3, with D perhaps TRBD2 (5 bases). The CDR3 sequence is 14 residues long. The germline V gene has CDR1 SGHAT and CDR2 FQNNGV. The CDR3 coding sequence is TGTGCGGGCCGAGGAGGCGCAAACCAAGATACGCAGTATTTC. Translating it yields CAGRGGANQDTQYF.

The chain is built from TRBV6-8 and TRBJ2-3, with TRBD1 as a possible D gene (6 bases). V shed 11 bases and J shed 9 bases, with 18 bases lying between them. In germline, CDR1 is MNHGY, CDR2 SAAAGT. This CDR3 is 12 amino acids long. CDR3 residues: CAGGCGGETQYF. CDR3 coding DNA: TGTGCCGGGGGCTGTGGAGGAGAGACGCAGTATTTT.

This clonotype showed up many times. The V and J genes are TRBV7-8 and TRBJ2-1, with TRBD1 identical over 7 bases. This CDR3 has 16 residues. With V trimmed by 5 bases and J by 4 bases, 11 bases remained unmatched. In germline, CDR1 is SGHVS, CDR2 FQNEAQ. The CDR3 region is CASSPNPGQSYNEQFF. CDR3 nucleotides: TGTGCCAGCAGCCCGAATCCGGGACAGAGTTACAATGAGCAGTTCTTC.

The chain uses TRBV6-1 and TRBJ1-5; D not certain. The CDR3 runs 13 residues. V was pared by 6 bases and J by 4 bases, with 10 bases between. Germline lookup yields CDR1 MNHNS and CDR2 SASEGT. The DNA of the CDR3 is TGTGCCAGCAGGCCGAATTGGAATCAGCCCCAGCATTTT. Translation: CASRPNWNQPQHF.

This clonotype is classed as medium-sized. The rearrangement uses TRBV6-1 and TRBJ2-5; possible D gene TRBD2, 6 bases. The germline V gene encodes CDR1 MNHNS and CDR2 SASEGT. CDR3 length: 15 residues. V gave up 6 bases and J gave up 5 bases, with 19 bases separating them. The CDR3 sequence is CASSPLPGEVETQYF. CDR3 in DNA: TGTGCCAGCAGCCCCCTCCCCGGGGAGGTGGAGACCCAGTACTTC.

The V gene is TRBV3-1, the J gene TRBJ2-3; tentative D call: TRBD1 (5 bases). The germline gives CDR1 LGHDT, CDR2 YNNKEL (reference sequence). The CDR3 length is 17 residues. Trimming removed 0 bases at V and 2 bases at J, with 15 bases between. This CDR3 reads CASSQDHDSLPTDTQYF. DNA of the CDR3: TGTGCCAGCAGCCAAGATCACGACAGCCTCCCCACAGATACGCAGTATTTT.

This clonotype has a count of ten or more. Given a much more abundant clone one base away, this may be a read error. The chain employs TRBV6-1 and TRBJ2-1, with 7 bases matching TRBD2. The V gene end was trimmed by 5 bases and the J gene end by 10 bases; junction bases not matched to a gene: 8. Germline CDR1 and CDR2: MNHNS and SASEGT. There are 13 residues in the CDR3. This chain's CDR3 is CASSRTSSGEQFF. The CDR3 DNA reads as TGTGCCAGCAGTAGGACTAGTTCGGGCGAGCAGTTCTTC.

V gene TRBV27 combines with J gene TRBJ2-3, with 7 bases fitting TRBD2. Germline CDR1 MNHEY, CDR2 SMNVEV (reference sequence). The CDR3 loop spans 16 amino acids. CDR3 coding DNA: TGTGCTAGCGCGGGGCGTCCGGGAGGTGACCAAGAGACGCAGTATTTT. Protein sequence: CASAGRPGGDQETQYF.

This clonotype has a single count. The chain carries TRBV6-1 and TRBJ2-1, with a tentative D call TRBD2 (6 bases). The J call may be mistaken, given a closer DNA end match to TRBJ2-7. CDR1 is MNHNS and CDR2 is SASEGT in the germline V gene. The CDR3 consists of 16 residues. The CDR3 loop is CASCRSRDSSSYEQYF. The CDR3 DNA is TGTGCCAGCTGCCGCAGCCGGGACTCGAGCTCCTACGAGCAGTACTTC.

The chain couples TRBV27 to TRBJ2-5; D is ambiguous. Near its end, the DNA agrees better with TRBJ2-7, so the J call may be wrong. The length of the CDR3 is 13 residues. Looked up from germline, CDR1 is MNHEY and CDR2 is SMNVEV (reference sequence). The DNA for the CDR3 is TGTGCCAGCAGTTTCGGACCGGACTACGAGCAGTACTTC. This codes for CASSFGPDYEQYF.